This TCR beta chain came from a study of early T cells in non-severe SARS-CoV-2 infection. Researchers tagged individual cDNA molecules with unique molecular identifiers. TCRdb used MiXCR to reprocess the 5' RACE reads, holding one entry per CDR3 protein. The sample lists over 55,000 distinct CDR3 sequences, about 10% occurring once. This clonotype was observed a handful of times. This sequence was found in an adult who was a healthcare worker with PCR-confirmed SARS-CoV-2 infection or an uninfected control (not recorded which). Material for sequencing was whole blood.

Here the CDR3 DNA reads TGCAGTGGTAGCAGGGGAAGGGACACTGAAGCTTTCTTT. Amino acids: CSGSRGRDTEAFF. The chain has TRBV20-1 and TRBJ1-1; a weak D match, TRBD1 (6 bases). The CDR3 consists of 13 residues. CDR1 DFQATT and CDR2 SNEGSKA come from the germline V gene (reference sequence). V shed 7 bases and J shed 3 bases, with 15 bases lying between them.